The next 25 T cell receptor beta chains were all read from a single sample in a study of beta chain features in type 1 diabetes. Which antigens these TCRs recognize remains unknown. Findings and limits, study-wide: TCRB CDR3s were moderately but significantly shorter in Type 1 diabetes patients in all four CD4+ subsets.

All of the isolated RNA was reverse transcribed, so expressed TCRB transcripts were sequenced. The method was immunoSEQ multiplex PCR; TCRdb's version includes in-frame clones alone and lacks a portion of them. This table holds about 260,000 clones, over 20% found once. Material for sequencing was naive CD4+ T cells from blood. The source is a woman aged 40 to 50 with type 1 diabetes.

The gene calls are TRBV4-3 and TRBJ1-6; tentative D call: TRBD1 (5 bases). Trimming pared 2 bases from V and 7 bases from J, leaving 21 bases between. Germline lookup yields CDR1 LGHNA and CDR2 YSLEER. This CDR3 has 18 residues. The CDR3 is CASSQSPDGGTLNSPLHF. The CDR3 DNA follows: TGCGCCAGCAGCCAATCGCCCGACGGAGGGACCTTGAATTCACCCCTCCACTTT.

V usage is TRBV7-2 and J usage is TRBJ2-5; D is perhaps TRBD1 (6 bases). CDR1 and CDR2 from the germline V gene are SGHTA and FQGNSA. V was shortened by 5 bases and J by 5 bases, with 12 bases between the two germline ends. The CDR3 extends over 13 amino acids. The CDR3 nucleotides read TGTGCCAGCAGCAGCGGACAGCGGGAGACCCAGTACTTC. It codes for CASSSGQRETQYF.

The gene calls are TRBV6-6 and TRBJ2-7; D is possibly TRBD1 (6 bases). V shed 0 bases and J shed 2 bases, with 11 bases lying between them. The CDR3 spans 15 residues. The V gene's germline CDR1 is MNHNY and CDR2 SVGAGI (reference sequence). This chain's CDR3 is CASSYSDAGAYEQYF. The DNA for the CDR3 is TGTGCCAGCAGTTACTCGGACGCAGGGGCCTACGAGCAGTACTTC.

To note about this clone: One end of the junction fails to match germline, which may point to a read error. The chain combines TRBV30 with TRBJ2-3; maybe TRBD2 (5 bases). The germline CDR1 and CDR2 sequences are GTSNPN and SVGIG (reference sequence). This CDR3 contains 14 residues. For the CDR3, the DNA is TGTGCCTGGAGTGTACTGGGGAGCACTGATACGCAGTATTTT. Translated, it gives CAWSVLGSTDTQYF.

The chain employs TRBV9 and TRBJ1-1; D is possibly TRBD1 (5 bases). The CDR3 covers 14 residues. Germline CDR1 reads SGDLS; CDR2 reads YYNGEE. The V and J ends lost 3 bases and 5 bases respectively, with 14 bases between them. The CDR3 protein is CASSAQVSGTEAFF. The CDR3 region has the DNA TGTGCCAGCAGCGCACAGGTCTCCGGGACTGAAGCTTTCTTT.

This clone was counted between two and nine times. This CDR3 is CASSVRLAGEYF. For the CDR3, the DNA is TGTGCCAGCAGTGTAAGGCTAGCGGGGGAGTACTTC. The chain uses TRBV2 and TRBJ2-7, with TRBD2 matching 10 bases. The CDR3 spans 12 residues. V lost 4 bases and J lost 11; bases outside the gene matches: 5. Germline CDR1 reads SNHLY; CDR2 reads FYNNEI.

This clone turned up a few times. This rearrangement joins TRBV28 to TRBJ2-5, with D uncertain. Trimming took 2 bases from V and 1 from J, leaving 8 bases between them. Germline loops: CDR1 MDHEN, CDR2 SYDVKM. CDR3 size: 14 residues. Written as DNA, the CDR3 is TGTGCCAGCAGTTTAAGTGAGATCCAAGAGACCCAGTACTTC. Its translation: CASSLSEIQETQYF.

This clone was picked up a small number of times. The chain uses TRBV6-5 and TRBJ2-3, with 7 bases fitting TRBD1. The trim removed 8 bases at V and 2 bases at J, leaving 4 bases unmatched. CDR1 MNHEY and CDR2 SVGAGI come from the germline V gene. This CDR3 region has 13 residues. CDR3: CASDDRDTDTQYF. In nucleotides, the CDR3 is TGTGCCAGCGACGACAGGGACACAGATACGCAGTATTTT.

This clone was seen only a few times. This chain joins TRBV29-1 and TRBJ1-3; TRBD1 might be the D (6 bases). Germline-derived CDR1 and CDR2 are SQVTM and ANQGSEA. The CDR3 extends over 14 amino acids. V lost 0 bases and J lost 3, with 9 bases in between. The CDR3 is CSVEDRGGGNTIYF. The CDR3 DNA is TGCAGCGTTGAAGACAGAGGGGGTGGAAACACCATATATTTT.

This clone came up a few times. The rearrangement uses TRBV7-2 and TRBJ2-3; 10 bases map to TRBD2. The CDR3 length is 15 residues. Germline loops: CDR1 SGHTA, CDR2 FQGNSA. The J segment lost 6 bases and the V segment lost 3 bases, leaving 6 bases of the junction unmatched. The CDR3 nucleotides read TGTGCCAGCAGCTTTGAGCGGGGGGGCGGGGATACGCAGTATTTT. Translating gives CASSFERGGGDTQYF.

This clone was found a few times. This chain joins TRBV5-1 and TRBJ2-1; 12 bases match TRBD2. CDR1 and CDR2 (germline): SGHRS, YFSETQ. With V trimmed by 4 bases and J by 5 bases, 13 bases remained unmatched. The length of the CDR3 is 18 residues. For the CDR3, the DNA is TGCGCCAGCAGCACTCCCTCTAGCGGGAGGGCGCCCGACAATGAGCAGTTCTTC. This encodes CASSTPSSGRAPDNEQFF.

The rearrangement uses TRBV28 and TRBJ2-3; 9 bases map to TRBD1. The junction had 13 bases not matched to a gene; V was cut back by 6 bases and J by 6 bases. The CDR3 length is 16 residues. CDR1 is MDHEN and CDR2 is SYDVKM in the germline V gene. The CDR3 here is CASSSPGQGTSDTQYF. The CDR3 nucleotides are TGTGCCAGCAGCTCACCGGGACAGGGAACGAGCGATACGCAGTATTTT.

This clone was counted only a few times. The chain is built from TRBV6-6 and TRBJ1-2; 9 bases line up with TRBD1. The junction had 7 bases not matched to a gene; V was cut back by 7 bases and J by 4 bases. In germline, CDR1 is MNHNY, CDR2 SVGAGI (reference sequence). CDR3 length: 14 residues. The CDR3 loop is CASTPGQGSYGYTF. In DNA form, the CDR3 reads TGTGCCAGCACTCCGGGACAGGGTAGCTATGGCTACACCTTC.

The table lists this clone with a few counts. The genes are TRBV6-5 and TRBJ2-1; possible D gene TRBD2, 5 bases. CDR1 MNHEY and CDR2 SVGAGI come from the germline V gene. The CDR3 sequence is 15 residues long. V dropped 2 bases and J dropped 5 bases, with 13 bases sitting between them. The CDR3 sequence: CASSYGYSTNNEQFF. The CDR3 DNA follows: TGTGCCAGCAGTTACGGATATTCGACTAACAATGAGCAGTTCTTC.

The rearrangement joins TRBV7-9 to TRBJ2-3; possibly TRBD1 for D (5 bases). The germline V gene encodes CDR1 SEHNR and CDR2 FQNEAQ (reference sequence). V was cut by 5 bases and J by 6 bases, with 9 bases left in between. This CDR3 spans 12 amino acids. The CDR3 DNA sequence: TGTGCCAGCAGCCCTAAGGGGGATACGCAGTATTTT. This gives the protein CASSPKGDTQYF.

The CDR3 DNA follows: TGTGCCAGCGATCGTTCCAGGGGTTCTTCACCCCTCCACTTT. Translated: CASDRSRGSSPLHF. The chain combines TRBV28 with TRBJ1-6; D possibly corresponds to TRBD1 (6 bases). CDR3 length: 14 residues. The V and J ends lost 8 bases and 9 bases respectively, with 17 bases between them. The germline gives CDR1 MDHEN, CDR2 SYDVKM. Using reference TRBV28 and TRBJ1-6 for the parts outside the CDR3, the full variable domain is DVKVTQSSRYLVKRTGEKVFLECVQDMDHENMFWYRQDPGLGLRLIYFSYDVKMKEKGDIPEGYSVSREKKERFSLILESASTNQTSMYLCASDRSRGSSPLHFGNGTRLTVT.

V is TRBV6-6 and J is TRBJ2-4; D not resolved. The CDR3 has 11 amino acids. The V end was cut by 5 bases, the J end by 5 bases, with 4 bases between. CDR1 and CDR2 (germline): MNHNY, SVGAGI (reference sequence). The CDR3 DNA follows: TGTGCCAGCAGTGCAGAAAACATTCAGTACTTC. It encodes CASSAENIQYF.

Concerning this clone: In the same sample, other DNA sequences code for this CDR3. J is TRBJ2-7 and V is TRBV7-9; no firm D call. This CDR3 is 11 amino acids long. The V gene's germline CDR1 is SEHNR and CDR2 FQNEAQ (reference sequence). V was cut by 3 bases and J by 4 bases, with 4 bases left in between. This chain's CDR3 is CASSFTYEQYF. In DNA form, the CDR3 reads TGTGCCAGCAGCTTCACTTACGAGCAGTACTTC.

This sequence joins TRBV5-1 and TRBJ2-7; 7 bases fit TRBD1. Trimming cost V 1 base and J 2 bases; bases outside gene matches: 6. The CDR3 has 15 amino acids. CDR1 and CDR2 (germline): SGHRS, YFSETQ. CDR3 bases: TGCGCCAGCAGCTTGTGGCAGGGGGTGGCCTACGAGCAGTACTTC. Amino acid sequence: CASSLWQGVAYEQYF.

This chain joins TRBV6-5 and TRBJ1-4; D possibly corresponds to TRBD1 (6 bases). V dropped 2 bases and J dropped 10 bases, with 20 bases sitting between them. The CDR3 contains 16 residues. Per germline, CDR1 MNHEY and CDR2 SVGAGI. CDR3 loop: CASSYTSGVGSVKLFF. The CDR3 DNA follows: TGTGCCAGCAGTTACACCTCAGGGGTTGGATCGGTAAAACTGTTTTTT.

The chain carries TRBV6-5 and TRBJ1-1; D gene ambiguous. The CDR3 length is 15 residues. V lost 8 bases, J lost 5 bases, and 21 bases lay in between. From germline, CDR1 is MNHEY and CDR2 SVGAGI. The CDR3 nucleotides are TGTGCCAGCCAGCGATTAGAGGGAGGTTGGACTGAAGCTTTCTTT. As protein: CASQRLEGGWTEAFF.

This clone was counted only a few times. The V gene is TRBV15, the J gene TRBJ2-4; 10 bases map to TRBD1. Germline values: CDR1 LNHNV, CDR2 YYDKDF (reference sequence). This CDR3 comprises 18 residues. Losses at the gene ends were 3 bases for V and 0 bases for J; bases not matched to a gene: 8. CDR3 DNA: TGTGCCACCAGCAGGGCCTGGGACAGGGGAATAGCCAAAAACATTCAGTACTTC. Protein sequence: CATSRAWDRGIAKNIQYF.

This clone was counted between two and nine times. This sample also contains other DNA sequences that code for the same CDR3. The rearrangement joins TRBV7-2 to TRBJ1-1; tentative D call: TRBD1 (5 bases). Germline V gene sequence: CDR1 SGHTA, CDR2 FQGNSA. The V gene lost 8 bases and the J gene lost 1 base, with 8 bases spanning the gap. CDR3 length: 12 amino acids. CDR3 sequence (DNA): TGTGCCAGCGGTACAGGGAACACTGAAGCTTTCTTT. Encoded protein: CASGTGNTEAFF.

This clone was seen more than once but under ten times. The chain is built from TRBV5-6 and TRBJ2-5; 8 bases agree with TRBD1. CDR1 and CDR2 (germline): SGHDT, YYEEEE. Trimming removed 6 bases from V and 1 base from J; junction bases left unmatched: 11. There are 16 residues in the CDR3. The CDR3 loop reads CASTSDRGVIQETQYF. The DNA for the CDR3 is TGTGCCAGCACCTCAGACAGGGGAGTAATCCAAGAGACCCAGTACTTC. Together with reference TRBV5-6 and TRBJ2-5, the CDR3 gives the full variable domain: DAGVTQSPTHLIKTRGQQVTLRCSPKSGHDTVSWYQQALGQGPQFIFQYYEEEERQRGNFPDRFSGHQFPNYSSELNVNALLLGDSALYLCASTSDRGVIQETQYFGPGTRLLVL.

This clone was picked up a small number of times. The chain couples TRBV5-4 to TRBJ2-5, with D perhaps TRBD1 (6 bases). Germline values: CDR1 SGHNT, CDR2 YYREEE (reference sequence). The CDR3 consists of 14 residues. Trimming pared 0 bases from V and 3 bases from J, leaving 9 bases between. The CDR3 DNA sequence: TGTGCCAGCAGCTTGGAGTGGACAGAAGAGACCCAGTACTTC. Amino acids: CASSLEWTEETQYF.